Listed below are T cell receptor beta chains from one sample, sequenced in a study of T cells after yellow fever vaccination. MiXCR was run by TCRdb on the 5' RACE reads, yielding one entry per CDR3 protein. This sample has some 500,000 distinct CDR3 sequences, with 13% found just once. This sample comprised PBMCs, obtained on the day of the yellow fever booster vaccination. These receptors came from a man under 40 who received the YFV17D yellow fever vaccine. CDR3s include the opening cysteine and the closing phenylalanine or tryptophan. Fields, in order: D gene, J gene, clone size, V gene, CDR3 protein, CDR3 DNA. D genes are given only for firm matches. A row's size may be missing; if present it is once, few, many or a size class.

D gene: NA
J gene: TRBJ2-5
clone size: few
V gene: TRBV6-1
CDR3 protein: CASGDRRAETQYF
CDR3 DNA: TGTGCCAGCGGCGACAGGAGGGCAGAGACCCAGTACTTC

D gene: NA
J gene: TRBJ2-5
clone size: many
V gene: TRBV5-1
CDR3 protein: CASSLGSGQETQYF
CDR3 DNA: TGCGCCAGCAGCTTGGGTAGCGGCCAAGAGACCCAGTACTTC

D gene: TRBD1
J gene: TRBJ2-2
clone size: few
V gene: TRBV18
CDR3 protein: CASSPQGTGSTGELFF
CDR3 DNA: TGTGCCAGCTCACCACAGGGGACAGGGAGCACCGGGGAGCTGTTTTTT

D gene: TRBD1
J gene: TRBJ2-3
clone size: few
V gene: TRBV7-9
CDR3 protein: CASSSTGGAHGKAQYF
CDR3 DNA: TGTGCCAGCAGTTCGACAGGGGGCGCGCATGGTAAGGCGCAGTATTTT

D gene: NA
J gene: TRBJ2-7
clone size: few
V gene: TRBV13
CDR3 protein: CASSFLRAQRVYEQYF
CDR3 DNA: TGTGCCAGCAGCTTCCTCCGGGCCCAGAGAGTCTACGAGCAGTACTTC

D gene: NA
J gene: TRBJ2-1
clone size: few
V gene: TRBV15
CDR3 protein: CATSRQTGGVYNEQFF
CDR3 DNA: TGTGCCACCAGCAGACAAACAGGGGGGGTCTACAATGAGCAGTTCTTC

D gene: NA
J gene: TRBJ2-7
clone size: few
V gene: TRBV12-3/TRBV12-4
CDR3 protein: CASRQGQNTYEQYF
CDR3 DNA: TGTGCCAGCAGACAGGGTCAAAACACCTACGAGCAGTACTTC

D gene: NA
J gene: TRBJ2-7
clone size: many
V gene: TRBV12-3/TRBV12-4
CDR3 protein: CASKSNLGVEQYF
CDR3 DNA: TGTGCCAGCAAATCAAATCTAGGAGTCGAGCAGTACTTC

D gene: TRBD2
J gene: TRBJ2-1
clone size: NA
V gene: TRBV7-9
CDR3 protein: CASSQSSGNSEQFF
CDR3 DNA: TGTGCCAGCAGCCAGTCTAGCGGGAACTCGGAGCAGTTCTTC

D gene: NA
J gene: TRBJ2-3
clone size: NA
V gene: TRBV5-1
CDR3 protein: CASSSPDGSTDTQYF
CDR3 DNA: TGCGCCAGCAGCTCACCCGACGGGAGCACAGATACGCAGTATTTT

D gene: TRBD2
J gene: TRBJ2-1
clone size: NA
V gene: TRBV6-2/TRBV6-3
CDR3 protein: CASSPRLAGEQFF
CDR3 DNA: TGTGCCAGCAGTCCCCGACTAGCGGGAGAACAGTTCTTC

D gene: TRBD1
J gene: TRBJ2-7
clone size: NA
V gene: TRBV30
CDR3 protein: CAWRVRDRAGEQYF
CDR3 DNA: TGTGCCTGGAGGGTAAGGGACAGGGCGGGAGAGCAGTACTTC

D gene: TRBD2
J gene: TRBJ2-5
clone size: NA
V gene: TRBV7-2
CDR3 protein: CASTGLAGWKETQYF
CDR3 DNA: TGTGCCAGCACAGGACTAGCGGGATGGAAAGAGACCCAGTACTTC

D gene: NA
J gene: TRBJ2-1
clone size: few
V gene: TRBV29-1
CDR3 protein: CSVGWRGRDEQFF
CDR3 DNA: TGCAGCGTTGGGTGGAGGGGACGGGATGAGCAGTTCTTC

D gene: NA
J gene: TRBJ2-1
clone size: NA
V gene: TRBV5-1
CDR3 protein: CASSLETGKSAAEQFF
CDR3 DNA: TGCGCCAGCAGCTTGGAGACCGGGAAGTCGGCGGCTGAGCAGTTCTTC

D gene: TRBD1
J gene: TRBJ2-7
clone size: few
V gene: TRBV28
CDR3 protein: CASTKSTGGERGEQYF
CDR3 DNA: TGTGCCAGCACCAAATCCACAGGGGGCGAGAGAGGCGAGCAGTACTTC

D gene: NA
J gene: TRBJ1-6
clone size: NA
V gene: TRBV27
CDR3 protein: CASRNTLGSYNSPLHF
CDR3 DNA: TGTGCCAGCAGAAATACCCTCGGCTCCTATAATTCACCCCTCCACTTT

D gene: TRBD2
J gene: TRBJ2-3
clone size: NA
V gene: TRBV10-3
CDR3 protein: CAISDSGGSTDTQYF
CDR3 DNA: TGTGCCATCAGCGACAGCGGGGGAAGCACAGATACGCAGTATTTT

D gene: NA
J gene: TRBJ2-7
clone size: few
V gene: TRBV5-1
CDR3 protein: CASREGGYEQYF
CDR3 DNA: TGCGCCAGCAGAGAGGGAGGCTACGAGCAGTACTTC

D gene: NA
J gene: TRBJ2-7
clone size: few
V gene: TRBV18
CDR3 protein: CASSPRRASSYEQYF
CDR3 DNA: TGTGCCAGCTCACCCCGTCGGGCATCCTCCTACGAGCAGTACTTC

D gene: TRBD1
J gene: TRBJ1-1
clone size: few
V gene: TRBV7-2
CDR3 protein: CASRPQGTGERFTEAFF
CDR3 DNA: TGTGCCAGCAGGCCACAGGGGACGGGAGAACGATTCACTGAAGCTTTCTTT

D gene: TRBD1
J gene: TRBJ2-6
clone size: NA
V gene: TRBV12-3/TRBV12-4
CDR3 protein: CTFSPQTGASSGANVLTF
CDR3 DNA: TGTACCTTCAGTCCCCAGACAGGGGCCTCCTCTGGGGCCAACGTCCTGACTTTC

D gene: NA
J gene: TRBJ1-1
clone size: many
V gene: TRBV15
CDR3 protein: CATSRGLEAFF
CDR3 DNA: TGTGCCACCAGCAGAGGTCTTGAAGCTTTCTTT

D gene: TRBD2
J gene: TRBJ2-7
clone size: few
V gene: TRBV5-1
CDR3 protein: CASSWGLAGLDEQYF
CDR3 DNA: TGCGCCAGCAGCTGGGGACTAGCGGGCCTGGACGAGCAGTACTTC

D gene: NA
J gene: TRBJ1-2
clone size: few
V gene: TRBV11-2
CDR3 protein: CASSLGRARGYTF
CDR3 DNA: TGTGCCAGCAGCTTGGGAAGGGCGCGAGGCTACACCTTC

D gene: NA
J gene: TRBJ2-5
clone size: NA
V gene: TRBV20-1
CDR3 protein: CSASSDSLETQYF
CDR3 DNA: TGCAGTGCATCGTCGGACAGCTTGGAGACCCAGTACTTC

D gene: TRBD1
J gene: TRBJ2-3
clone size: NA
V gene: TRBV11-2
CDR3 protein: CASSLGGQPTDTQYF
CDR3 DNA: TGTGCCAGCAGCTTAGGGGGACAGCCCACAGATACGCAGTATTTT

D gene: NA
J gene: TRBJ2-1
clone size: few
V gene: TRBV30
CDR3 protein: CAWSVDGPNEQFF
CDR3 DNA: TGTGCCTGGAGTGTAGATGGGCCCAATGAGCAGTTCTTC

D gene: TRBD2
J gene: TRBJ2-4
clone size: NA
V gene: TRBV29-1
CDR3 protein: CSVDRLAENIQYF
CDR3 DNA: TGCAGCGTTGATAGACTAGCGGAAAACATTCAGTACTTC

D gene: TRBD2
J gene: TRBJ2-3
clone size: NA
V gene: TRBV4-3
CDR3 protein: CASSLSSGNTDTQYF
CDR3 DNA: TGCGCCAGCAGCCTATCTAGCGGGAACACAGATACGCAGTATTTT

D gene: TRBD2
J gene: TRBJ2-7
clone size: few
V gene: TRBV7-9
CDR3 protein: CASSLGTSAYEQYF
CDR3 DNA: TGTGCCAGCAGCCTGGGGACTAGCGCTTACGAGCAGTACTTC

D gene: NA
J gene: TRBJ2-7
clone size: NA
V gene: TRBV28
CDR3 protein: CASSPRGMTYEQYF
CDR3 DNA: TGTGCCAGCAGCCCGAGGGGGATGACCTACGAGCAGTACTTC

D gene: NA
J gene: TRBJ2-3
clone size: NA
V gene: TRBV7-2
CDR3 protein: CASSIPGTRSDTQYF
CDR3 DNA: TGTGCCAGCAGCATCCCCGGGACGCGTTCAGATACGCAGTATTTT

D gene: TRBD1
J gene: TRBJ2-7
clone size: NA
V gene: TRBV6-1
CDR3 protein: CASREGQGSDEQYF
CDR3 DNA: TGTGCCAGCAGAGAGGGACAGGGGAGTGACGAGCAGTACTTC

D gene: TRBD1
J gene: TRBJ1-5
clone size: few
V gene: TRBV4-1
CDR3 protein: CASSLLGQGINQPQHF
CDR3 DNA: TGCGCCAGCAGCCTATTGGGACAGGGGATAAATCAGCCCCAGCATTTT

D gene: TRBD2
J gene: TRBJ2-1
clone size: NA
V gene: TRBV4-1
CDR3 protein: CASSQASGRPEQFF
CDR3 DNA: TGCGCCAGCAGCCAAGCTAGCGGGAGGCCTGAGCAGTTCTTC

D gene: TRBD1
J gene: TRBJ1-1
clone size: few
V gene: TRBV18
CDR3 protein: CASSPSRQGGTEAFF
CDR3 DNA: TGTGCCAGCTCACCTAGTCGACAGGGAGGGACTGAAGCTTTCTTT

D gene: TRBD2
J gene: TRBJ2-1
clone size: NA
V gene: TRBV5-1
CDR3 protein: CASSTLAGTNEQFF
CDR3 DNA: TGCGCCAGCAGCACCTTAGCGGGGACGAATGAGCAGTTCTTC

D gene: TRBD2
J gene: TRBJ2-3
clone size: NA
V gene: TRBV7-9
CDR3 protein: CAVERDNTDTQYF
CDR3 DNA: TGTGCAGTTGAGCGGGATAACACAGATACGCAGTATTTT

D gene: TRBD2
J gene: TRBJ2-5
clone size: NA
V gene: TRBV4-2
CDR3 protein: CASSQEASGGTQYF
CDR3 DNA: TGTGCCAGCAGCCAAGAAGCTAGCGGGGGGACCCAGTACTTC

D gene: NA
J gene: TRBJ2-3
clone size: NA
V gene: TRBV3-1
CDR3 protein: CASSQAGSITDTQYF
CDR3 DNA: TGTGCCAGCAGCCAAGCCGGAAGCATCACAGATACGCAGTATTTT

D gene: NA
J gene: TRBJ1-4
clone size: once
V gene: TRBV28
CDR3 protein: CASSSEQGNSEKLFF
CDR3 DNA: TGTGCCAGCAGTTCCGAGCAGGGGAATAGTGAAAAACTGTTTTTT

D gene: TRBD2
J gene: TRBJ2-2
clone size: NA
V gene: TRBV12-3/TRBV12-4
CDR3 protein: CASSTLAGANTGELFF
CDR3 DNA: TGTGCCAGCAGTACTTTAGCGGGGGCGAACACCGGGGAGCTGTTTTTT

D gene: NA
J gene: TRBJ1-3
clone size: few
V gene: TRBV7-6
CDR3 protein: CASSSPGTMRTGNTIYF
CDR3 DNA: TGTGCCAGCAGCTCACCTGGGACCATGCGGACTGGAAACACCATATATTTT

D gene: NA
J gene: TRBJ2-3
clone size: NA
V gene: TRBV15
CDR3 protein: CATSRDEGGSTDTQYF
CDR3 DNA: TGTGCCACCAGCAGAGATGAGGGGGGTAGCACAGATACGCAGTATTTT

D gene: NA
J gene: TRBJ2-3
clone size: few
V gene: TRBV12-3/TRBV12-4
CDR3 protein: CASTHPGEYTDTQYF
CDR3 DNA: TGTGCCAGCACTCACCCGGGGGAATACACAGATACGCAGTATTTT

D gene: TRBD2
J gene: TRBJ2-2
clone size: NA
V gene: TRBV29-1
CDR3 protein: CSVEEASGNTGELFF
CDR3 DNA: TGCAGCGTTGAGGAGGCTAGCGGGAACACCGGGGAGCTGTTTTTT

D gene: TRBD2
J gene: TRBJ2-7
clone size: few
V gene: TRBV10-2
CDR3 protein: CASLRSGSYEQYF
CDR3 DNA: TGCGCCAGTTTACGTAGCGGGAGCTACGAGCAGTACTTC